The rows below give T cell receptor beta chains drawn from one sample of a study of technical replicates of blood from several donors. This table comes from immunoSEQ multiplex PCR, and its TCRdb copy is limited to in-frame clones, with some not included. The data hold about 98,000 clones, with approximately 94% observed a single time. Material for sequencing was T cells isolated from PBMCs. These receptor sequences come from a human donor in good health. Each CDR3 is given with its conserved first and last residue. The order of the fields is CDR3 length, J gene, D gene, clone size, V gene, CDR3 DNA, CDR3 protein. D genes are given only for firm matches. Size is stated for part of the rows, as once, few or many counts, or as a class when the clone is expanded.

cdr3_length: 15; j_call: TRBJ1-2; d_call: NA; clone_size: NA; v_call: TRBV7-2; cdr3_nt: TGTGCCAGCAGCTTAGCGATCAGCGGGAAGCATGGCTACACCTTC; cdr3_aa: CASSLAISGKHGYTF
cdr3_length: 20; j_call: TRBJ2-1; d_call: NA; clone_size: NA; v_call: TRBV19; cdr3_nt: TGTGCCAGTAGTGGGCGACCGGGTCTCAGGGGCGGGAGCTCCTACAATGAGCAGTTCTTC; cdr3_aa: CASSGRPGLRGGSSYNEQFF
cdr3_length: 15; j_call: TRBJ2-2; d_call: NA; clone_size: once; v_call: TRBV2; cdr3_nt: TGTGCCAGCAGTGAAGAGGGCGGGAACGACGGGGAGCTGTTTTTT; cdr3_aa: CASSEEGGNDGELFF
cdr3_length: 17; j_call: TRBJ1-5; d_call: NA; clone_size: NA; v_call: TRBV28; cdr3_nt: TGTGCCAGCAGTTTCCTCTCGGGGGGTACGAGCAATCAGCCCCAGCATTTT; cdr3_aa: CASSFLSGGTSNQPQHF
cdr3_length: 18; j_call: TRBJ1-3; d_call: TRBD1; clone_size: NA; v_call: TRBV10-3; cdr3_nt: TGTGCCATCAGGGTTGACAGGGGAGGCTCATACTCTGGAAACACCATATATTTT; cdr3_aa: CAIRVDRGGSYSGNTIYF
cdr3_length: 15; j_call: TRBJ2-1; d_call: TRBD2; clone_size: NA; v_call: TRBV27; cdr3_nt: TGTGCCAGCAGTCCTTCTGAGGGACTAGCCTATGAGCAGTTCTTC; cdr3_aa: CASSPSEGLAYEQFF
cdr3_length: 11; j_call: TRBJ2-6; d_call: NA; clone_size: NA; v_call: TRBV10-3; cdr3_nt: TGTGCCATCAGTAACCCAGGCGTCCTGACTTTC; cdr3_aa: CAISNPGVLTF
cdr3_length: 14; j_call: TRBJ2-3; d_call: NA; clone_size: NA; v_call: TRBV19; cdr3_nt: TGTGCCAGTAGCCTACTAGGCGGGGCGGATACGCAGTATTTT; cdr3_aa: CASSLLGGADTQYF
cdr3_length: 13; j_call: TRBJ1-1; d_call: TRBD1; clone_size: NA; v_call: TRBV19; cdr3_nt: TGTGCCAGCGAACAGGGGAAGAACACTGAAGCTTTCTTT; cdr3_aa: CASEQGKNTEAFF
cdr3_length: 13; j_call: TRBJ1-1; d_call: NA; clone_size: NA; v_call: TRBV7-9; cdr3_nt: TGTGCCAGCAGCTTAGCGGGGGGTGGGAGGTGGTTCTTT; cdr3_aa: CASSLAGGGRWFF
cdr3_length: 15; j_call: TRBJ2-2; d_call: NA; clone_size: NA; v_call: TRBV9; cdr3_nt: TGTGCCAGCAGCGCGGCCGGGGGGAACACCGGGGAGCTGTTTTTT; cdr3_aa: CASSAAGGNTGELFF
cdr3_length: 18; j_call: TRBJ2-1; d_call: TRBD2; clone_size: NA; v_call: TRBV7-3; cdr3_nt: TGTGCCAGCAGCAACCCGGCCTTGGGAGCGGGGGGACCGGATGAGCAGTTCTTC; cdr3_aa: CASSNPALGAGGPDEQFF
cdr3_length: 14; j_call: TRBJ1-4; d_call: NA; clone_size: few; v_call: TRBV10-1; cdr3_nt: TGCGCCAGCAGTGAGTCGTATGTCAATGAAAAACTGTTTTTT; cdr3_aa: CASSESYVNEKLFF
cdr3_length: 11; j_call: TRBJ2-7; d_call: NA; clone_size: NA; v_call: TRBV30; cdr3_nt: TGTGCCGGGACATTCTCCTACGAGCAGTACTTC; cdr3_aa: CAGTFSYEQYF
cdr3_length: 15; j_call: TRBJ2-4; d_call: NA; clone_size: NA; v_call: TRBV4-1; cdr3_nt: TGCGCCAGCAGCCAAGAAGGGGGGGCTCAAAACATTCAGTACTTC; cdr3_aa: CASSQEGGAQNIQYF
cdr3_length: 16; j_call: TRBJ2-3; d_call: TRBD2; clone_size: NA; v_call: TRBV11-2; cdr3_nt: TGTGCCAGCAGCGTACTAGCGGGTACTAGCACAGATACGCAGTATTTT; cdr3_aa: CASSVLAGTSTDTQYF
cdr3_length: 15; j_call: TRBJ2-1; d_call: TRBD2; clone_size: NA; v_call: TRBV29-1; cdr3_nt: TGCAGCGTTGATCCGCTAGCGGGAGTCGTGAATGAGCAGTTCTTC; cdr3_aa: CSVDPLAGVVNEQFF
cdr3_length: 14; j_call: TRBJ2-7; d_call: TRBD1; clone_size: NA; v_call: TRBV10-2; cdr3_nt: TGCGCCAGCAGTGATGAGGACAGGGTCCACGAGCAGTACTTC; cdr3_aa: CASSDEDRVHEQYF
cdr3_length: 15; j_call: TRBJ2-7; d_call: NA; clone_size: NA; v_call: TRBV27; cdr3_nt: TGTGCCAGCGGACCGGATACAAAGGGGCCCTACGAGCAGTACTTC; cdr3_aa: CASGPDTKGPYEQYF
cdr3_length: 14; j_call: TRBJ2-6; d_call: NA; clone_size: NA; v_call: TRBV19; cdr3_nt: TGTGCCAGTAGCATTTCCTCTGGGGCCAACGTCCTGACTTTC; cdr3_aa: CASSISSGANVLTF
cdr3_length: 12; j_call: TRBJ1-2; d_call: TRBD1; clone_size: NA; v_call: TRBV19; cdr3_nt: TGTGCCAGCAACAGGGGGGACTATGGCTACACCTTC; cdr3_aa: CASNRGDYGYTF
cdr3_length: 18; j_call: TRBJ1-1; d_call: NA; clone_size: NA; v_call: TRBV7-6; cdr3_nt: TGTGCCAGCAGCTTAAAGTCCCCTTTGAGGGAGGTGAACACTGAAGCTTTCTTT; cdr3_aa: CASSLKSPLREVNTEAFF
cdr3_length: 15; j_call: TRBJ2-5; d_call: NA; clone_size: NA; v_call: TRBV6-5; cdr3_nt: TGTGCCAGCAGCCCTCCAGACGCGACTCAAGAGACCCAGTACTTC; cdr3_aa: CASSPPDATQETQYF
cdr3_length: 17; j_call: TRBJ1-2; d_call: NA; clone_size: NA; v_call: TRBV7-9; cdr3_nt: TGTGCCAGCAGCTCCCCGAGTGGAACAGCTGCTAACTATGGCTACACCTTC; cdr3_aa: CASSSPSGTAANYGYTF
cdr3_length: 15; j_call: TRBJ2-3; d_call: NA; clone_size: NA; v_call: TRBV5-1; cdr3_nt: TGCGCCAGCAGCTTAGCGAGCCCAACGGAAGATACGCAGTATTTT; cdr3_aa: CASSLASPTEDTQYF
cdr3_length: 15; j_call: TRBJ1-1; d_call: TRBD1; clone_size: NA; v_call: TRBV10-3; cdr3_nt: TGTGCCATCAGCCCGATGGGACAGGGAAGGGCTGAAGCTTTCTTT; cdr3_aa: CAISPMGQGRAEAFF
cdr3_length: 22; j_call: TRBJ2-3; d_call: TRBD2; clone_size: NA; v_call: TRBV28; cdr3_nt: TGTGCCAGCAGTCCCCCCCCAGGGGCCCTTAGCGGGAGGCCGCCCGGGACAGATACGCAGTATTTT; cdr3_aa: CASSPPPGALSGRPPGTDTQYF
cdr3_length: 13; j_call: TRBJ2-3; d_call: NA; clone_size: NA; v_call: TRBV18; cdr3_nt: TGTGCCAGCTCACCACCGGGTGAGGGATCGCAGTATTTT; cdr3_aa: CASSPPGEGSQYF
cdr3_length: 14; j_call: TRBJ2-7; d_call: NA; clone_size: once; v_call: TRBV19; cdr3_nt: TGTGCCAGTAGTATAGGTAACGGTGCCTACGAGCAGTACTTC; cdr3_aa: CASSIGNGAYEQYF
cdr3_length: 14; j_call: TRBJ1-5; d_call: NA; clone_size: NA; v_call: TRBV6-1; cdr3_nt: TGTGCCACACAGGATTCTGATTTTAATCAGCCCCAGCATTTT; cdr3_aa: CATQDSDFNQPQHF
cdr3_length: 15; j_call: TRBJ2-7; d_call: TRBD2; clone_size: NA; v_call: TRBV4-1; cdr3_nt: TGCGCCAGCAGCCAAGTAGCGGGGGAGACCTACGAGCAGTACTTC; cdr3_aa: CASSQVAGETYEQYF
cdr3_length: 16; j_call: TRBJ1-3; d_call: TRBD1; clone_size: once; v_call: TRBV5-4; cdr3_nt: TGTGCCAGCAGCTCCTGGGACAGGGACTCTGGAAACACCATATATTTT; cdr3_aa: CASSSWDRDSGNTIYF
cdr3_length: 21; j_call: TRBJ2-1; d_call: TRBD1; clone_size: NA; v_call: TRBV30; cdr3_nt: TGTGCCTGGAGTAGGCTCCAGGGACGCCAACAGGGGAGCAGCTCCTACAATGAGCAGTTCTTC; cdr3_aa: CAWSRLQGRQQGSSSYNEQFF
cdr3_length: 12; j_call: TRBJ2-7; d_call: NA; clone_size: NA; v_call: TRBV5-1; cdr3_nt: TGCGCCAGCAGCTTGACTAACTACGAGCAGTACTTC; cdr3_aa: CASSLTNYEQYF
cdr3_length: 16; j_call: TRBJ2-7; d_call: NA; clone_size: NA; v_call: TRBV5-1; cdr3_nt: TGCGCCAGCAGCTTGGGGGGGGAAATTAGCTCCTACGAGCAGTACTTC; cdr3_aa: CASSLGGEISSYEQYF
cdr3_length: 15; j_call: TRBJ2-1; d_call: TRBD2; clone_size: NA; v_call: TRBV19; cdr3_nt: TGTGCCACAAGTTGGCTAGCGGGAGGGTACAATGAGCAGTTCTTC; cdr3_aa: CATSWLAGGYNEQFF
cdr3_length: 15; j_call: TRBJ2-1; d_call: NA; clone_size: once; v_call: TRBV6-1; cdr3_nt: TGTGCCAGCAGTGTAGTAGCGGTTCAGGGCTATGAGCAGTTCTTC; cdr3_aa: CASSVVAVQGYEQFF
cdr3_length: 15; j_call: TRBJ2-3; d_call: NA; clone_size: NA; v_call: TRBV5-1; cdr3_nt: TGCGCCAGCAGCTCCGAGACAGGGAGGACAGATACGCAGTATTTT; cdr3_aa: CASSSETGRTDTQYF
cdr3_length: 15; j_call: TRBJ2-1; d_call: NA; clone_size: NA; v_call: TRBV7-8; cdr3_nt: TGTGCCAGCAGCACCGGCCGGACAGCAAACAATGAGCAGTTCTTC; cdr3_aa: CASSTGRTANNEQFF
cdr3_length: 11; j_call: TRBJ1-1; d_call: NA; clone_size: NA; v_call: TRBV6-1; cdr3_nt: TGTGCCAGCAGTGGACAGAGTGAAGCTTTCTTT; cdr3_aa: CASSGQSEAFF
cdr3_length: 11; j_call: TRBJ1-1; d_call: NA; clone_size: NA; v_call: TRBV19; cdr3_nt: TGTGCCAGCGCAGATACAGGAGGGGCTTTCTTT; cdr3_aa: CASADTGGAFF
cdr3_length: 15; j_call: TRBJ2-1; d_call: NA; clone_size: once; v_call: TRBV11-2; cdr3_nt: TGTGCCAGCAGCGGCTCCCCAAGCTCCTACAATGAGCAGTTCTTC; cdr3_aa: CASSGSPSSYNEQFF
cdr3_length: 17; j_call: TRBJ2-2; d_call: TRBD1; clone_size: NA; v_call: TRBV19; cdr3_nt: TGTGCCAGTAGTATTGGGCGAGGGGGCTTGAACACCGGGGAGCTGTTTTTT; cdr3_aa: CASSIGRGGLNTGELFF
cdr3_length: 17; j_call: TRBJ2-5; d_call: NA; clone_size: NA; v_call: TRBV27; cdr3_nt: TGTGCCAGCAGTCCCTCCGCTCGGCAGGGTAGAGGAGAGACCCAGTACTTC; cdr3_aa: CASSPSARQGRGETQYF
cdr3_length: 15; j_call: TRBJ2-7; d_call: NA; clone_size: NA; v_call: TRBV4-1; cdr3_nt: TGCGCCAGCAGCCAAGATAAACAGGGAATCTACGAGCAGTACTTC; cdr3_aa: CASSQDKQGIYEQYF
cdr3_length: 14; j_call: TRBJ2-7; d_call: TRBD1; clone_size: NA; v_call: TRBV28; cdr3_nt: TGTGCCAGCAGTACTGGGACAGGAAACTACGAGCAGTACTTC; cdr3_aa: CASSTGTGNYEQYF
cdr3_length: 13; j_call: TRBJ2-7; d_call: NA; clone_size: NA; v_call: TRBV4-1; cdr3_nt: TGCGCCAGCAGCCAAGGGCACGATACCCAGCAGTACTTC; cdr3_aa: CASSQGHDTQQYF
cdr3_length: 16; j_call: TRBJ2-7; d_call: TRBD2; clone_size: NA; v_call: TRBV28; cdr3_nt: TGTGCCAGCAGCCAAGGGACTAGCGGGAGTTCCTACGAGCAGTACTTC; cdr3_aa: CASSQGTSGSSYEQYF
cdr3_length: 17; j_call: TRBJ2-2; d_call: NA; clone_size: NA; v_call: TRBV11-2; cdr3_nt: TGTGCCAGCAGCCCACCGTGGAGGGTCCTGCTCCCCGGGGAGCTGTTTTTT; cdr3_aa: CASSPPWRVLLPGELFF
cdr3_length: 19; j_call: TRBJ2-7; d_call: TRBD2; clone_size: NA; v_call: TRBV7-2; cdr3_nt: TGTGCCAGCAGCTTAGTAATCAGGCTAGCGGGGGCCGCGGAATACGAGCAGTACTTC; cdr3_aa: CASSLVIRLAGAAEYEQYF
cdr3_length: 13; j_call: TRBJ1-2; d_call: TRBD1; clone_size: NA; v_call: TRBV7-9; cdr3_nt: TGTGCCAGCAGCCAAGACAGGGGCTATGGCTACACCTTC; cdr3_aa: CASSQDRGYGYTF
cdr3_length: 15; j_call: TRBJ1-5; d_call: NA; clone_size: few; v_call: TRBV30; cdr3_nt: TGTGCCTGGAATAATAGGGGGGGCCGAAATCAGCCCCAGCATTTT; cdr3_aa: CAWNNRGGRNQPQHF
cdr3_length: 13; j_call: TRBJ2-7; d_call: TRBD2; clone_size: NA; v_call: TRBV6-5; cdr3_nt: TGTGCCAGCAAGAGTAGCGGGAGCATTGGGCAGTACTTC; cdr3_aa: CASKSSGSIGQYF
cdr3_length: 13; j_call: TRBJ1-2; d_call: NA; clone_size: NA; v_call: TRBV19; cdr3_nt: TGTGCCAGTAAAAGGGACGGGGGAGATGGCTACACCTTC; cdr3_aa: CASKRDGGDGYTF
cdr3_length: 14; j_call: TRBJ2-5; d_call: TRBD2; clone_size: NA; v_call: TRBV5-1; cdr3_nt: TGCGCCAGCAGCTTGCGACTAGCCCAAGAGACCCAGTACTTC; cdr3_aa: CASSLRLAQETQYF
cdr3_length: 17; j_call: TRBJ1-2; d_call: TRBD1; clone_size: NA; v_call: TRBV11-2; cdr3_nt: TGTGCCAGCAGCTTAGAAGGGGGGACAGCCGCCATCTATGGCTACACCTTC; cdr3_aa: CASSLEGGTAAIYGYTF